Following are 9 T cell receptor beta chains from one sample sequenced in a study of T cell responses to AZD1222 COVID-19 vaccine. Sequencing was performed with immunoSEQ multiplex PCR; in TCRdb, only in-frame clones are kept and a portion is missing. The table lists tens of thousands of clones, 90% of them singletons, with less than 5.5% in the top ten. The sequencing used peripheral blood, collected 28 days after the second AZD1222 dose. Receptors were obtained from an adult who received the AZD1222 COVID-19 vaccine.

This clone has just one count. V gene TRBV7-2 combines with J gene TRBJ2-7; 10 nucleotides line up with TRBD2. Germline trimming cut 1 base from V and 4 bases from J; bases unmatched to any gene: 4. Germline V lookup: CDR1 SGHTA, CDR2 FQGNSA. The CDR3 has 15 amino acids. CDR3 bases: TGTGCCAGCAGCTTAGGAGCGGGGGGGTTTTACGAGCAGTACTTC. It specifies CASSLGAGGFYEQYF.

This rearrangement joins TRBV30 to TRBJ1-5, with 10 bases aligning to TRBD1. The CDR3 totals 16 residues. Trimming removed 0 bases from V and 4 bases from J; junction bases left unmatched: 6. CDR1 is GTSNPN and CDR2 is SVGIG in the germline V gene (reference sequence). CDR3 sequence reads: CAWSVGDRGGNQPQHF. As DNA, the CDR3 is TGTGCCTGGAGTGTCGGGGACAGGGGAGGGAATCAGCCCCAGCATTTT.

The CDR3 sequence is CSFTGDNEKLFF. Here the CDR3 DNA reads TGCAGCTTCACCGGAGACAATGAAAAACTGTTTTTT. V and J are TRBV29-1 and TRBJ1-4, with D uncertain. Trimming removed 8 bases at V and 5 bases at J, with 12 bases between. CDR3 length: 12 amino acids. CDR1 is SQVTM, CDR2 ANQGSEA, per germline.

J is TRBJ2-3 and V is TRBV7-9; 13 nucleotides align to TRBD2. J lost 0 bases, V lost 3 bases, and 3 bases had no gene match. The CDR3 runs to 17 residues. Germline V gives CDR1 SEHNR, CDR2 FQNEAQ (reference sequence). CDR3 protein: CASSFRTSGGSTDTQYF. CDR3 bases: TGTGCCAGCAGCTTCCGGACTAGCGGGGGTAGCACAGATACGCAGTATTTT.

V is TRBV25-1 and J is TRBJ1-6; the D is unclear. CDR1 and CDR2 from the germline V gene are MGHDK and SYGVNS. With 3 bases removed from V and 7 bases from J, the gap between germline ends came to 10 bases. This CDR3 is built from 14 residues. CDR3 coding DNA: TGTGCCAGCAGTGACGGGTTGGGGAATTCACCCCTCCACTTT. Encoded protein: CASSDGLGNSPLHF.

The CDR3 is CASGKRANPNQPQHF. Here the CDR3 DNA reads TGTGCCAGCGGGAAGAGGGCAAATCCTAATCAGCCCCAGCATTTT. The genes are TRBV9 and TRBJ1-5; unclear D gene. CDR1 SGDLS and CDR2 YYNGEE come from the germline V gene. The CDR3 length is 15 residues. Trimming cost V 7 bases and J 4 bases, with 18 bases left between them.

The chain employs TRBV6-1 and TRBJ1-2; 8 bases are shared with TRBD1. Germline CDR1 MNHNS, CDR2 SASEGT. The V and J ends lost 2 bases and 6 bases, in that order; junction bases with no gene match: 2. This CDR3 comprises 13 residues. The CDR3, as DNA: TGTGCCAGCAGTGAACAGACAGGGGATGGCTACACCTTC. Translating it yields CASSEQTGDGYTF.

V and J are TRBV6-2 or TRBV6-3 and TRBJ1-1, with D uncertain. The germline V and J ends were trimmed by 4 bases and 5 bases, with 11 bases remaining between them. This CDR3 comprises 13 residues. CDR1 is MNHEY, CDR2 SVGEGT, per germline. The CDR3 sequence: CASSSPRGTEAFF. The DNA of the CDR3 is TGTGCCAGCAGTTCGCCTCGAGGGACTGAAGCTTTCTTT.

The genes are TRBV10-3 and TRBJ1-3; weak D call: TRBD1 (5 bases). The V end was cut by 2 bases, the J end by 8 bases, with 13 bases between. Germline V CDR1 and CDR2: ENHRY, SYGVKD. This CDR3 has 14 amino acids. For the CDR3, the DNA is TGTGCCATCAGTGAGCCGACAGAATTACACACCATATATTTT. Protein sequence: CAISEPTELHTIYF.